This T cell receptor (beta chain) was recorded in a study of blood T cell repertoires in COVID-19 (dated by TCRdb to the early 2020s). About the full investigation: The collaborator samples originated in the United States, Italy and Spain and spanned the acute and convalescent phases of COVID-19. The prospective study material was composed of cDNA or gDNA derived from T cells, B-cell-depleted T cells, or PBMCs. A de-identified subject ID, COVID-19 status, age in years and sex were almost always included in the sample metadata. The repertoires were released in a freely available public database meant as a resource for research on the immune response to SARS-CoV-2. Where HLA class I and class II types were available, the types were taken from metadata supplied by the sample provider, not from assay-based typing. The samples were drawn from the first 160 participants of the ongoing ImmuneRACE study and from 1,254 subjects provided by 6 global collaborators. The dataset comprised deeply sampled blood TCRbeta repertoires from subjects exposed to, actively infected with, or recovered from COVID-19.

On this clone: This clone's antigen is unknown. No much larger clonotype is one base removed from it; base qualities were not supplied.

The immunoSEQ Assay, a bias-controlled multiplex PCR, was used to amplify TCRbeta CDR3 regions from genomic DNA. The paper's processing steps were these. The number of nucleated cells in each sample was estimated from the amplification of reference gene primers within the assay. Sequence reads were collapsed and filtered to measure the absolute abundance of every unique TCRbeta CDR3 rearrangement. For each sample, productive Simpson clonality was calculated as the square root of Simpson's diversity index across productive rearrangements. TCRdb took this table from immuneACCESS and kept in-frame rearrangements with V and J called. Such tables lack part of the clones; where checked against another copy, unresolved V genes explain under half of the gap, and the rest is unexplained. V and J calls and clone size are those listed in that table; D and trimming were worked out from the DNA. The sample profile shows hundreds of thousands of clones; roughly 90% of them were found once. The top ten constitute roughly 2.6% of the sample.

What the research found in general, with its limitations: The amount of clinical and demographic metadata varied by source and participant and was provided uncurated.

The CDR3 spans 15 residues, from the cysteine through the phenylalanine. Only the CDR3 DNA is retained, 45 bases long and in frame from the first base. From the germline V gene, CDR1 is LGHNA and CDR2 is YNFKEQ. Trimming costs V 6 bases and J 0 bases, and their ends lie 14 bases apart. In the prospective study, participants were roughly 18 to 90 years old, resided in fewer than 25 geographic areas of the United States, and were enrolled through a virtual design. Cohort assignment in the prospective study relied on participant-reported clinical history from a screening survey and a study questionnaire. ImmuneRACE Cohort 3 recovered participants were defined by two consecutive negative NP/OP PCR tests, healthcare professional clearance, or symptom resolution. In the prospective study, mobile phlebotomists collected whole blood, serum and a nasopharyngeal or oropharyngeal swab from each participant. Participants in the prospective study had the option to provide additional blood draws and questionnaires over a 2-month period. Before DNA extraction, prospective study blood samples were shipped either frozen or at room temperature.

The sample was PBMCs or T cells enriched from blood (not recorded which). Recombination connected TRBV4-2 to TRBJ1-2; perhaps TRBD1 is the D gene, with 5 bases matching. The clonotype originates from a man in his sixties who had recovered from COVID-19. The sequenced DNA: TGTGCCAGCAGGTTCGGGGGGTTAGCTAACTATGGCTACACCTTC. It translates as CASRFGGLANYGYTF.